These T cell receptor beta chains were read from a single sample in a study of cytomegalovirus exposure and HLA in healthy donors. TCRdb's table, derived via immunoSEQ multiplex PCR, lists solely in-frame clones and lacks some. Of 150,000 to 200,000 clones listed, roughly 86% are singletons. The sequencing sample was made of PBMCs. The receptor source for this set is a woman between 18 and 29 years old in good health and CMV-seronegative. Both conserved end residues are part of each CDR3. D genes are given only for firm matches. Expanded clones are given a class, and other clones once, few, many or no size at all.

size	D	V	J	CDR3	DNA
NA	TRBD1	TRBV6-1	TRBJ2-7	CASRKPGTGYEQYF	TGTGCCAGCAGGAAGCCCGGGACAGGGTACGAGCAGTACTTC
NA	NA	TRBV6-4	TRBJ2-2	CASSEGSHTGELFF	TGTGCCAGCAGTGAGGGCAGTCACACCGGGGAGCTGTTTTTT
NA	NA	TRBV9	TRBJ2-5	CASSSGRAEETQYF	TGTGCCAGCAGCTCGGGTCGAGCCGAGGAGACCCAGTACTTC
once	NA	TRBV6-5	TRBJ2-3	CASTQGGFDTQYF	TGTGCCAGCACCCAAGGAGGGTTCGATACGCAGTATTTT
NA	NA	TRBV6-5	TRBJ1-5	CASSYSARTVNQPQHF	TGTGCCAGCAGTTACTCCGCCAGGACAGTTAATCAGCCCCAGCATTTT
few	NA	TRBV28	TRBJ2-5	CASSFVYAGYQETQYF	TGTGCCAGCAGTTTTGTCTATGCGGGTTACCAAGAGACCCAGTACTTC
NA	NA	TRBV29-1	TRBJ2-3	CSANSAGRGTDTQYF	TGCAGCGCAAACTCCGCGGGACGGGGCACAGATACGCAGTATTTT
NA	NA	TRBV28	TRBJ2-7	CASSSTDSYEQYF	TGTGCCAGCAGTTCAACAGACTCCTACGAGCAGTACTTC
NA	NA	TRBV6-5	TRBJ1-1	CASSYFSGTEAFF	TGTGCCAGCAGTTACTTCAGCGGCACTGAAGCTTTCTTT
NA	TRBD2	TRBV6-5	TRBJ2-3	CASSSSGSSTDAQYF	TGTGCCAGCAGTTCTAGCGGGAGTAGCACAGATGCGCAGTATTTT
NA	NA	TRBV4-2	TRBJ2-7	CASSQGRGLSSYEQYF	TGTGCCAGCAGCCAAGGGAGAGGGCTTAGCTCCTACGAGCAGTACTTC
NA	NA	TRBV19	TRBJ1-1	CASSILAGVTEAFF	TGTGCCAGTAGTATCCTCGCAGGGGTAACTGAAGCTTTCTTT
NA	NA	TRBV6-1	TRBJ2-7	CASSAGGGYEQYF	TGTGCCAGCAGTGCTGGTGGCGGCTACGAGCAGTACTTC
NA	TRBD1	TRBV15	TRBJ1-6	CATSMGGQGNSPLHF	TGTGCCACCTCAATGGGAGGACAGGGAAATTCACCCCTCCACTTT
few	TRBD1	TRBV2	TRBJ1-1	CASNGQGARDTEAFF	TGTGCCAGCAACGGACAGGGGGCGCGGGACACTGAAGCTTTCTTT
once	NA	TRBV2	TRBJ1-1	CASSLQGTGNTEAFF	TGTGCCAGCAGCCTGCAGGGAACTGGGAACACTGAAGCTTTCTTT
NA	TRBD2	TRBV2	TRBJ2-2	CASNMASGGAMFF	TGTGCCAGCAATATGGCTAGCGGGGGGGCGATGTTTTTT
NA	TRBD1	TRBV9	TRBJ2-3	CASSVDQGADTQYF	TGTGCCAGCAGCGTAGACCAGGGGGCAGATACGCAGTATTTT
NA	NA	TRBV21-1	TRBJ2-1	CASSKIAGGPNEQFF	TGTGCCAGCAGCAAAATAGCGGGAGGGCCCAATGAGCAGTTCTTC
NA	TRBD2	TRBV30	TRBJ2-4	CAGGGYSQYF	TGTGCCGGGGGGGGATATTCCCAGTACTTC
NA	NA	TRBV7-7	TRBJ1-1	CASSLTRESTEAFF	TGTGCTAGCAGCTTAACTCGGGAAAGCACTGAAGCTTTCTTT
few	NA	TRBV6-5	TRBJ1-1	CASSTDRHTEAFF	TGTGCCAGCAGTACCGACAGACACACTGAAGCTTTCTTT
NA	TRBD2	TRBV10-3	TRBJ2-7	CAISESSPGLAGSYEQYF	TGTGCCATCAGTGAGTCGAGTCCGGGACTAGCGGGTTCCTACGAGCAGTACTTC
NA	TRBD2	TRBV11-3	TRBJ2-1	CASSPRVAGGLYNEQFF	TGTGCCAGCAGCCCCCGGGTAGCGGGAGGGCTTTACAATGAGCAGTTCTTC
NA	NA	TRBV18	TRBJ2-2	CASADTPGVADTGELFF	TGTGCCAGCGCAGATACCCCGGGAGTCGCTGACACCGGGGAGCTGTTTTTT
NA	NA	TRBV7-8	TRBJ2-7	CASSLGWLAYEQYF	TGTGCCAGCAGCTTAGGTTGGTTAGCCTACGAGCAGTACTTC
NA	TRBD2	TRBV7-7	TRBJ2-1	CASSLEAGRDEQFF	TGTGCTAGCAGCTTAGAAGCAGGGAGGGATGAGCAGTTCTTC
NA	TRBD2	TRBV4-1	TRBJ2-2	CASSQETLSGGRDGELFF	TGCGCCAGCAGCCAAGAGACCCTTAGCGGGGGCCGGGACGGGGAGCTGTTTTTT
NA	NA	TRBV19	TRBJ1-6	CASSIRGHRDSPLHF	TGTGCCAGTAGTATTAGAGGCCATCGGGATTCACCCCTCCACTTT
NA	NA	TRBV9	TRBJ2-3	CASSVGAGRVTQYF	TGTGCCAGCAGCGTCGGGGCGGGAAGGGTTACGCAGTATTTT
NA	NA	TRBV27	TRBJ1-6	CASSLTGGLATSSYNSPLHF	TGTGCCAGCAGTCTAACCGGAGGGTTGGCGACAAGCTCCTATAATTCACCCCTCCACTTT
NA	TRBD1	TRBV18	TRBJ2-7	CASSPGQVTYEQYF	TGTGCCAGCTCCCCGGGACAGGTGACCTACGAGCAGTACTTC
NA	NA	TRBV7-7	TRBJ2-5	CASSRTGPQETQYF	TGTGCTAGCAGCCGTACAGGGCCCCAAGAGACCCAGTACTTC
NA	NA	TRBV7-9	TRBJ1-4	CASSPDSAREKLFF	TGTGCCAGCAGCCCGGACAGTGCGAGGGAAAAACTGTTTTTT
NA	TRBD1	TRBV25-1	TRBJ1-1	CASSDRGLISEAFF	TGTGCCAGCTCAGACAGGGGGCTGATTAGTGAAGCTTTCTTT
once	NA	TRBV7-9	TRBJ1-1	CASSSNRRGVEGAFF	TGTGCCAGCAGCTCGAACCGCCGCGGGGTTGAGGGAGCTTTCTTT
NA	TRBD1	TRBV29-1	TRBJ2-1	CSMRQGPNEQFF	TGCAGCATGAGACAGGGCCCCAATGAGCAGTTCTTC
NA	NA	TRBV7-9	TRBJ1-2	CASSLGQGSHGYTF	TGTGCCAGCAGCTTAGGTCAGGGGTCTCATGGCTACACCTTC
NA	NA	TRBV25-1	TRBJ1-2	CASLPNRAPIYGYTF	TGTGCCAGCCTCCCCAATCGAGCACCTATCTATGGCTACACCTTC
NA	NA	TRBV5-5	TRBJ1-1	CASSLVLQLNTEAFF	TGTGCCAGCAGCTTGGTTTTACAGTTGAACACTGAAGCTTTCTTT
once	NA	TRBV11-2	TRBJ2-5	CASSLDGSAAETQYF	TGTGCCAGCAGCTTAGACGGGAGTGCTGCAGAGACCCAGTACTTC
once	NA	TRBV2	TRBJ2-6	CASSQGIGANVLTF	TGTGCCAGCAGTCAGGGTATCGGGGCCAACGTCCTGACTTTC
NA	TRBD2	TRBV9	TRBJ2-1	CASSLIAGDNEQFF	TGTGCCAGCAGCCTAATAGCGGGAGACAATGAGCAGTTCTTC
once	NA	TRBV6-5	TRBJ1-2	CASSIRGAVGYTF	TGTGCCTCTTCCATTCGGGGGGCCGTTGGCTACACCTTC
NA	TRBD1	TRBV5-1	TRBJ1-1	CASSLSRDRGIMNTEAFF	TGCGCCAGCAGCTTGAGCCGGGACAGGGGTATCATGAACACTGAAGCTTTCTTT
NA	TRBD1	TRBV7-2	TRBJ2-1	CASGQGALNEQFF	TGTGCCAGCGGCCAGGGGGCGCTGAATGAGCAGTTCTTC
few	NA	TRBV4-3	TRBJ2-7	CASSQDTGRYEQYF	TGCGCCAGCAGCCAAGACACAGGGAGATACGAGCAGTACTTC
NA	NA	TRBV7-8	TRBJ2-2	CASSWAPWKTGNTGELFF	TGTGCCAGCAGCTGGGCCCCTTGGAAGACAGGAAACACCGGGGAGCTGTTTTTT
NA	NA	TRBV4-2	TRBJ2-2	CASSQAERWGAGELFF	TGTGCCAGCAGCCAAGCCGAAAGGTGGGGGGCCGGGGAGCTGTTTTTT
NA	TRBD1	TRBV11-3	TRBJ2-7	CASSLGQGRSYEQYF	TGTGCCAGCAGCTTGGGACAGGGGCGCTCCTACGAGCAGTACTTC
NA	TRBD2	TRBV7-9	TRBJ2-1	CASSLQQSLRGEEQFF	TGTGCCAGCAGCTTACAACAGAGCCTACGGGGGGAAGAGCAGTTCTTC
NA	NA	TRBV7-3	TRBJ2-3	CASSLGRTSTDTQYF	TGTGCCAGCAGCTTAGGGAGGACTAGCACAGATACGCAGTATTTT
NA	NA	TRBV5-4	TRBJ2-5	CASSLDFSGLQETQYF	TGTGCCAGCAGCTTGGATTTTAGCGGACTTCAAGAGACCCAGTACTTC
NA	TRBD2	TRBV7-2	TRBJ2-7	CASSLANSAGNLYEQYF	TGTGCCAGCAGCTTAGCGAACTCAGCGGGAAACTTATACGAGCAGTACTTC
NA	NA	TRBV4-1	TRBJ2-7	CASSQDPMRRGNYEQYF	TGCGCCAGCAGCCAAGATCCCATGCGGCGGGGAAACTACGAGCAGTACTTC
once	TRBD2	TRBV6-4	TRBJ2-1	CASSDSLAGGSSGDEQFF	TGTGCCAGCAGTGATTCCTTAGCGGGAGGATCCTCCGGGGATGAGCAGTTCTTC
NA	NA	TRBV29-1	TRBJ1-4	CSVLSRTEKLFF	TGCAGCGTCCTCTCGCGGACAGAAAAACTGTTTTTT
once	NA	TRBV9	TRBJ1-1	CASSSGGGAFF	TGTGCCAGCAGCTCCGGGGGGGGAGCTTTCTTT
NA	NA	TRBV11-2	TRBJ2-7	CASSLIFRGEAYEQYF	TGTGCCAGCAGCTTAATATTCCGAGGGGAGGCCTACGAGCAGTACTTC